Below, 7 T cell receptor beta chains from the same sample are listed, as sequenced in a study of shared clonotypes between healthy human individuals. The table came from immunoSEQ multiplex PCR; TCRdb's copy has only in-frame clones and leaves some out. This sample has 550,000 to 850,000 clones, with around 70% found just once. The specimen sequenced was memory CD4+ T cells sorted from blood. Documented subset: CD45RA-negative fraction. The receptors were gathered from a woman in her twenties or thirties in good health.

This clone showed up many times. The chain uses TRBV5-1 and TRBJ2-3; D could derive from TRBD1 or TRBD2 (6 bases each). The germline V gene has CDR1 SGHRS and CDR2 YFSETQ. V shed 0 bases and J shed 4 bases, with 18 bases lying between them. This CDR3 contains 17 residues. This chain's CDR3 is CASSLGVRGRIPDTQYF. CDR3 sequence (DNA): TGCGCCAGCAGCTTGGGCGTTCGGGGGCGAATCCCAGATACGCAGTATTTT.

The rearrangement joins TRBV4-2 to TRBJ2-1, with a tentative D call TRBD2 (5 bases). The CDR3 is 15 residues long. Germline V gene lookup returns CDR1 LGHNA and CDR2 YNFKEQ. Trimming removed 1 base at V and 6 bases at J, with 13 bases between. The CDR3 sequence is CASSQGGGRGNEQFF. In DNA, the CDR3 is TGTGCCAGCAGCCAAGGTGGCGGGCGAGGCAATGAGCAGTTCTTC.

The sample holds many counts of this clone. The V gene is TRBV10-3, the J gene TRBJ1-5, with a weak D call TRBD1 (6 bases). The CDR3 sequence is 17 residues long. CDR1 and CDR2 (germline): ENHRY, SYGVKD. V lost 2 bases to trimming and J lost 4 bases, with 18 bases between them. This CDR3 reads CAISEPEGGSGNQPQHF. CDR3 bases: TGTGCCATCAGTGAGCCTGAGGGGGGTTCGGGTAATCAGCCCCAGCATTTT.

About this clone itself: An end of the junction does not agree with germline; a read error may underlie this. In the same sample, other DNA sequences code for this CDR3. V and J are TRBV11-2 and TRBJ2-5; 10 bases are a match to TRBD2. Germline V gives CDR1 SGHAT, CDR2 FQNNGV. CDR3 length: 15 residues. The CDR3 region is CASSRGLADQETQYF. The CDR3 DNA is TGTGCCAGCAGCCGTGGACTAGCGGACCAGGAGACCCAGTACTTC.

The chain couples TRBV13 to TRBJ2-5; D is uncertain. The CDR3 contains 13 residues. V was shortened by 2 bases and J by 1 base, with 5 bases between the two germline ends. The germline CDR1 and CDR2 sequences are PRHDT and FYEKMQ (reference sequence). CDR3 bases: TGTGCCAGCAGCTTAAAAGGCCAAGAGACCCAGTACTTC. Protein sequence: CASSLKGQETQYF.

J is TRBJ2-7 and V is TRBV11-2, with TRBD1 matching over 8 bases. The germline CDR1 and CDR2 sequences are SGHAT and FQNNGV. The CDR3 has 14 amino acids. V was pared by 4 bases and J by 5 bases, with 7 bases of the junction left unmatched. The CDR3: CASSSGGRADEQYF. CDR3 nucleotides: TGTGCCAGCAGCTCAGGGGGCAGGGCGGACGAGCAGTACTTC.

The chain combines TRBV28 with TRBJ2-4; D unresolved. CDR1 is MDHEN and CDR2 is SYDVKM in the germline V gene. The CDR3 consists of 15 residues. The V and J ends lost 3 bases and 0 bases respectively, with 9 bases between them. Here the CDR3 reads CASSLAGLAKNIQYF. CDR3 in DNA: TGTGCCAGCAGTTTGGCCGGGTTAGCCAAAAACATTCAGTACTTC. The full variable domain, its missing parts supplied by reference TRBV28 and TRBJ2-4, is DVKVTQSSRYLVKRTGEKVFLECVQDMDHENMFWYRQDPGLGLRLIYFSYDVKMKEKGDIPEGYSVSREKKERFSLILESASTNQTSMYLCASSLAGLAKNIQYFGAGTRLSVL.